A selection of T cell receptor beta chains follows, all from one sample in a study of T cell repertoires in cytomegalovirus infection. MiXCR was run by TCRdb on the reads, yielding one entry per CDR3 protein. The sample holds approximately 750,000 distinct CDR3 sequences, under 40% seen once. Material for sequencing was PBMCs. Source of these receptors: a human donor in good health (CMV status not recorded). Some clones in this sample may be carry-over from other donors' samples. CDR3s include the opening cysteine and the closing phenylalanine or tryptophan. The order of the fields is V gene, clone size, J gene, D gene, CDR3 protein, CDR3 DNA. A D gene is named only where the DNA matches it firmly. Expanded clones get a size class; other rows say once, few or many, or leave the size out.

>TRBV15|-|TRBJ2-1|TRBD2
CATSLIRGSGGEQFF
TGTGCCACCAGCCTCATAAGAGGTAGCGGGGGTGAGCAGTTCTTC
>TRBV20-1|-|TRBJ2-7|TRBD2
CSAIRSGTAYEQYF
TGCAGTGCTATCCGCAGCGGGACGGCCTACGAGCAGTACTTC
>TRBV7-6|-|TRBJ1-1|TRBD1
CASSVTRDRLTEAFF
TGTGCCAGCAGCGTAACCCGGGACAGGCTTACTGAAGCTTTCTTT
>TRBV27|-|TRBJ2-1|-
CASSLGRGGLSYNEQFF
TGTGCCAGCAGTTTAGGGCGCGGGGGCTTGTCCTACAATGAGCAGTTCTTC
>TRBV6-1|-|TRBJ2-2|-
CASKVRPDAGELFF
TGTGCCAGCAAGGTCCGTCCGGATGCCGGGGAGCTGTTTTTT
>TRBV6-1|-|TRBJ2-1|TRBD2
CASSSYSTGWGRDEQFF
TGTGCCAGCAGTTCTTATTCAACAGGTTGGGGGAGGGATGAGCAGTTCTTC
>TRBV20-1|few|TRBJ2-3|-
CSARDVAVNTQYF
TGCAGTGCTAGAGATGTAGCGGTGAATACGCAGTATTTT
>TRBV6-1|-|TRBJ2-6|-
CASSDYGWDVANVLTF
TGTGCCAGCAGTGATTACGGTTGGGATGTGGCCAACGTCCTGACTTTC
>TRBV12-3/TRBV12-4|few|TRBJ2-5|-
CASSPWTAQETQYF
TGTGCCAGCAGTCCATGGACAGCCCAAGAGACCCAGTACTTC
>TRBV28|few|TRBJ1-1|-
CASSFYLNTEAFF
TGTGCCAGCAGTTTCTACCTGAACACTGAAGCTTTCTTT
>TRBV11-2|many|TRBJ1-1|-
CASRDVPGQNTEAFF
TGTGCCAGCAGAGACGTCCCGGGACAGAACACTGAAGCTTTCTTT
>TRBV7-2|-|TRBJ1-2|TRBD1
CASSGGGPFGYGYTF
TGTGCCAGCAGCGGAGGGGGCCCCTTTGGGTATGGCTACACCTTC
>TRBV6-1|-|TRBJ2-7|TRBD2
CASSDGTSGSEQYF
TGTGCCAGCAGTGATGGGACTAGCGGTTCCGAGCAGTACTTC
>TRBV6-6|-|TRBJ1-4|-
CASKAGNEKLFF
TGTGCCAGCAAGGCAGGGAATGAAAAACTGTTTTTT
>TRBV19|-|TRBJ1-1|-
CASKLQGDTEAFF
TGTGCCAGTAAACTACAGGGAGACACTGAAGCTTTCTTT
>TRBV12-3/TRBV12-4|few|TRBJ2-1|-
CASSLGQVLIEQFF
TGTGCCAGCAGTTTAGGACAGGTCCTTATTGAGCAGTTCTTC
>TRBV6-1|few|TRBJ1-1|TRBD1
CASSISGGVLNTEAFF
TGTGCCAGCAGCATCTCAGGGGGCGTTTTAAACACTGAAGCTTTCTTT
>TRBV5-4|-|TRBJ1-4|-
CASIPEGGAGEKLFF
TGTGCCAGCATCCCGGAGGGGGGCGCAGGCGAAAAACTGTTTTTT
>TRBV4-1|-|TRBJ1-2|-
CASSQESQGYGYTF
TGCGCCAGCAGCCAAGAATCACAGGGCTATGGCTACACCTTC
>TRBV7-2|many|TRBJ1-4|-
CASSSRHTPEKLFF
TGTGCCAGCAGCTCCCGACATACCCCCGAAAAACTGTTTTTT
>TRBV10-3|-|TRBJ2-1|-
CAISGLTGDYNEQFF
TGTGCCATCAGCGGGCTGACGGGGGACTACAATGAGCAGTTCTTC